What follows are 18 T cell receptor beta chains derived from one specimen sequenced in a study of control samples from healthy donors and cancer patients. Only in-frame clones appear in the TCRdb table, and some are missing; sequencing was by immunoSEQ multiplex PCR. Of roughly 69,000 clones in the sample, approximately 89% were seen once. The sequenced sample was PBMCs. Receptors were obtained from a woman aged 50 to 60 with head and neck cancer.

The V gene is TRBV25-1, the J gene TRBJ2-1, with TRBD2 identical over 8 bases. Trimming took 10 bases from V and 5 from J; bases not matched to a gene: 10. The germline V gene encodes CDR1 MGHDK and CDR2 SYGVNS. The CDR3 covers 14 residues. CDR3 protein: CAISKSGGDNEQFF. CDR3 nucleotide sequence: TGTGCCATCTCAAAATCGGGGGGGGACAATGAGCAGTTCTTC.

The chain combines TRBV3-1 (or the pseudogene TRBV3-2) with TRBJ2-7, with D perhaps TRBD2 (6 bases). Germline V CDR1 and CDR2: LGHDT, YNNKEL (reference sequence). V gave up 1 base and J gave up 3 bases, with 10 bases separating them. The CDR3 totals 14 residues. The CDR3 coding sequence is TGTGCCAGCAGCCAAGTGGGCGGGGTCTACGAGCAGTACTTC. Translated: CASSQVGGVYEQYF.

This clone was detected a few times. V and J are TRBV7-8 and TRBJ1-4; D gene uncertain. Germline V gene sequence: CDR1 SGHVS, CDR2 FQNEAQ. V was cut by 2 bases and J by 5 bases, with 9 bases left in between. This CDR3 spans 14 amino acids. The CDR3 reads CASSLNPLNEKLFF. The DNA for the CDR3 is TGTGCCAGCAGCTTAAACCCCCTAAATGAAAAACTGTTTTTT.

CDR3 sequence reads: CASSFRGARAEAFF. The CDR3 nucleotides are TGTGCCAGCAGTTTCCGGGGGGCGCGCGCTGAAGCTTTCTTT. V gene TRBV27 combines with J gene TRBJ1-1; D might be TRBD1 (6 bases). Germline V CDR1 and CDR2: MNHEY, SMNVEV (reference sequence). V dropped 3 bases and J dropped 6 bases, with 14 bases sitting between them. The CDR3 sequence is 14 residues long.

The DNA for the CDR3 is TGTGCCAGCAGCTTAGCTAGCGCGGATACGCAGTATTTT. Protein sequence: CASSLASADTQYF. V and J are TRBV7-8 and TRBJ2-3; perhaps TRBD2 as D (5 bases). This CDR3 comprises 13 residues. The germline CDR1 and CDR2 sequences are SGHVS and FQNEAQ. The V gene lost 0 bases and the J gene lost 6 bases, with 7 bases spanning the gap. The whole variable domain, remainder taken from reference TRBV7-8 and TRBJ2-3, is GAGVSQSPRYKVAKRGQDVALRCDPISGHVSLFWYQQALGQGPEFLTYFQNEAQLDKSGLPSDRFFAERPEGSVSTLKIQRTQQEDSAVYLCASSLASADTQYFGPGTRLTVL.

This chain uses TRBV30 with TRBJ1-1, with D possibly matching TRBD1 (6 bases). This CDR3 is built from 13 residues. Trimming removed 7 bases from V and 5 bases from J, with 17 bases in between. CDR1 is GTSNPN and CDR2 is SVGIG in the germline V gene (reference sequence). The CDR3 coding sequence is TGTGCCTACCAGTACAGGGTAAGAACTGAAGCTTTCTTT. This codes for CAYQYRVRTEAFF.

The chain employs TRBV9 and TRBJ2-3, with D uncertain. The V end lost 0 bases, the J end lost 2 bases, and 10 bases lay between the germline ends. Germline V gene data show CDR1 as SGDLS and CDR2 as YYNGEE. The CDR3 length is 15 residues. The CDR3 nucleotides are TGTGCCAGCAGCGTAGCCCCCCTCCCCACAGATACGCAGTATTTT. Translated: CASSVAPLPTDTQYF.

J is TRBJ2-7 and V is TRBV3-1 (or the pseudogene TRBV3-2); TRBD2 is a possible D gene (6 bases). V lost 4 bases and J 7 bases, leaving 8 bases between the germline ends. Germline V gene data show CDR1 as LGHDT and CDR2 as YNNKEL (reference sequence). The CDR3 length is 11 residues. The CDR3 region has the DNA TGTGCCAGCAGCCTAGCGGAGGAGCAGTACTTC. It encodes CASSLAEEQYF.

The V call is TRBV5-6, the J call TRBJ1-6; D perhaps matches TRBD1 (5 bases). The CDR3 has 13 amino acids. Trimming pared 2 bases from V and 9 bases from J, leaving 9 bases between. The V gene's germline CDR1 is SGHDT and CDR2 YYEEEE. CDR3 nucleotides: TGTGCCAGCAGCTTACGTGACAGTTCACCCCTCCACTTT. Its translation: CASSLRDSSPLHF.

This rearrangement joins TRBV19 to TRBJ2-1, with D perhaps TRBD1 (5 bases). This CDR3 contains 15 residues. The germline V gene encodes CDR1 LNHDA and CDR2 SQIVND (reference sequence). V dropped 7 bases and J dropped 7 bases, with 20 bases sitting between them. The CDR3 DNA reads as TGTGCCAGTACCGACAGACGGCAGAGGATTAATGAGCAGTTCTTC. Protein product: CASTDRRQRINEQFF.

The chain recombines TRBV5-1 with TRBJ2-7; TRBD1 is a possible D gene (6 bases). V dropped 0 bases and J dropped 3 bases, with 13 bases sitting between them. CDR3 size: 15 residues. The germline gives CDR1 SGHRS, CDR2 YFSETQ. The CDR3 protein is CASSLAQGKGYEQYF. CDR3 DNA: TGCGCCAGCAGCTTGGCACAGGGAAAGGGCTACGAGCAGTACTTC.

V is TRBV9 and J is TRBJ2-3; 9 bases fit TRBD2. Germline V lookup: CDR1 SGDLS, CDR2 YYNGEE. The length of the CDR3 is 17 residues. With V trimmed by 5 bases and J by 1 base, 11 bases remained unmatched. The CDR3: CASSGGFSGGRTDTQYF. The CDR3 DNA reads TGTGCCAGCAGTGGCGGATTTAGCGGGGGTCGCACAGATACGCAGTATTTT.

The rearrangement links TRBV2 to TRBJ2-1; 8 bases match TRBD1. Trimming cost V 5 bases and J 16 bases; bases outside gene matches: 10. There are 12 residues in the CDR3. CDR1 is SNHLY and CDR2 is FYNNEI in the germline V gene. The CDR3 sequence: CASSSGQGPDFF. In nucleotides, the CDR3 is TGTGCCAGCAGTTCCGGACAGGGCCCCGACTTCTTC.

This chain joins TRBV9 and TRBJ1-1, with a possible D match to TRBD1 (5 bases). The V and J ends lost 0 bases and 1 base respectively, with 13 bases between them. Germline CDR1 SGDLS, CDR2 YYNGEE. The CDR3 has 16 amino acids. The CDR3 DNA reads TGTGCCAGCAGCGTAGATTGGAGGGGCGGGAACACTGAAGCTTTCTTT. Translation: CASSVDWRGGNTEAFF.

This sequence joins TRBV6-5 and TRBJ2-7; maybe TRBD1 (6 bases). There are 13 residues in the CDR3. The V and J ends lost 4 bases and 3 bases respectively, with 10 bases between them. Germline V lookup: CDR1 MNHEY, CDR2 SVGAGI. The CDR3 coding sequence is TGTGCCAGCAGTTTCGGACAGTTCTACGAGCAGTACTTC. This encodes CASSFGQFYEQYF.

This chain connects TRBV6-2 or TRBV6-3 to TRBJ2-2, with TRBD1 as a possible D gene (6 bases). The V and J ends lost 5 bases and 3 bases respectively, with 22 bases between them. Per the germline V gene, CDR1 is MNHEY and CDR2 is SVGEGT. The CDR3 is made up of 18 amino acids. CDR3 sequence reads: CASSNTLDSRVDTGELFF. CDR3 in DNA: TGTGCCAGCAGTAACACGCTGGACAGCCGGGTGGACACCGGGGAGCTGTTTTTT.

The CDR3 nucleotides are TGTGCCAGTAGTAATAGACAGAGACATAGCAATCAGCCCCAGCATTTT. It encodes CASSNRQRHSNQPQHF. J is TRBJ1-5 and V is TRBV19; maybe TRBD1 (5 bases). Germline CDR1 LNHDA, CDR2 SQIVND (reference sequence). The V end was cut by 4 bases, the J end by 0 bases, with 13 bases between. The CDR3 contains 16 residues. Together with reference TRBV19 and TRBJ1-5, the CDR3 gives the full variable domain: DGGITQSPKYLFRKEGQNVTLSCEQNLNHDAMYWYRQDPGQGLRLIYYSQIVNDFQKGDIAEGYSVSREKKESFPLTVTSAQKNPTAFYLCASSNRQRHSNQPQHFGDGTRLSIL.

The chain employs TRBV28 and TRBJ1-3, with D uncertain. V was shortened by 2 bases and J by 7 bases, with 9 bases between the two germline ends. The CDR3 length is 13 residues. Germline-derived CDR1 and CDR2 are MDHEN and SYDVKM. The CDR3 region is CASSLKGANTIYF. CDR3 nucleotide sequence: TGTGCCAGCAGTTTAAAGGGTGCTAACACCATATATTTT.